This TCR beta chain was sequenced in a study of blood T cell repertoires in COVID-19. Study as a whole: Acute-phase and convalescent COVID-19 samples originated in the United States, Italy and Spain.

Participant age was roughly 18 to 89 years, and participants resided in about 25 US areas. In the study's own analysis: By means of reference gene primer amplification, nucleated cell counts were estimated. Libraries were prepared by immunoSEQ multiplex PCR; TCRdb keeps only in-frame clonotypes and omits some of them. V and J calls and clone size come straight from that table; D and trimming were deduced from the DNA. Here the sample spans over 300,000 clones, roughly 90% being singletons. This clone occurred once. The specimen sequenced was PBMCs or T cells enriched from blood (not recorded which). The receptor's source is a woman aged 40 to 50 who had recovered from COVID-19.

CDR3 protein: CASSPTGPLNTEAFF. Here the CDR3 DNA reads TGTGCCAGCAGCCCGACAGGGCCTCTGAACACTGAAGCTTTCTTT. This sequence joins TRBV9 and TRBJ1-1, with 7 bases aligning to TRBD1. The ends lost 4 bases at V and 0 bases at J; junction bases unmatched: 6. The CDR3 contains 15 residues. Per germline, CDR1 SGDLS and CDR2 YYNGEE.